These 10 T cell receptor beta chains came from one sample sequenced in a study of molecular identifiers for immune sequencing clone quantification. TCRdb called the PCR reads again in MiXCR, with one record for every CDR3 protein. The sample shows a few hundred thousand distinct CDR3 sequences, roughly 24% of them seen only once. The sequenced sample consisted of naive CD8+ T cells from blood, with Jurkat cell RNA spiked in. Subset defined: FACS-sorted CD8+CD4-CCR7+CD45RA+ naive T cells. These TCRs come from a human donor in good health. Some libraries in this study had Jurkat cell RNA spiked in.

This chain connects TRBV28 to TRBJ2-7; 8 positions agree with TRBD1. The CDR3 covers 15 residues. Looked up from germline, CDR1 is MDHEN and CDR2 is SYDVKM. V gave up 6 bases and J gave up 4 bases; unmatched junction bases: 11. CDR3 protein: CASSSLTDRVYEQYF. CDR3 coding DNA: TGTGCCAGCAGCTCGCTCACGGACAGGGTTTACGAGCAGTACTTC.

This clonotype was recorded a few times. V gene TRBV9 combines with J gene TRBJ2-1, with 7 bases lining up with TRBD2. The CDR3 runs 15 residues. After removal of 3 bases from V and 0 bases from J, the junction contained 3 bases not matched to a gene. Germline V gene lookup returns CDR1 SGDLS and CDR2 YYNGEE. CDR3: CASSGGGSSYNEQFF. In DNA, the CDR3 is TGTGCCAGCAGCGGCGGGGGAAGCTCCTACAATGAGCAGTTCTTC.

The gene calls are TRBV11-2 and TRBJ2-1, with unresolved D. CDR1 SGHAT and CDR2 FQNNGV come from the germline V gene. The CDR3 is made up of 15 amino acids. V gave up 7 bases and J gave up 13 bases, with 26 bases separating them. The chain's CDR3 is CASNATSNTYNKQFF. Here the CDR3 DNA reads TGTGCCAGCAATGCCACCAGCAACACCTACAATAAACAGTTCTTC.

Of note for this clonotype: A much larger clone sits a single nucleotide away, making a read error possible. The chain couples TRBV13 to TRBJ2-7; 8 bases agree with TRBD2. V was pared by 4 bases and J by 5 bases, with 7 bases of the junction left unmatched. The CDR3 runs 14 residues. CDR1 and CDR2 from the germline V gene are PRHDT and FYEKMQ (reference sequence). The CDR3 spells CASSSPGGRDEQYF. DNA for the CDR3: TGTGCCAGCAGCTCCCCGGGGGGGCGGGACGAGCAGTACTTC.

For this clonotype: This may be a read error, as it is one base from a much larger clone. The V call is TRBV28, the J call TRBJ2-1, with D possibly TRBD2 on 5 matching bases. There are 15 residues in the CDR3. Trimming pared 6 bases from V and 0 bases from J, leaving 12 bases between. Germline loops: CDR1 MDHEN, CDR2 SYDVKM. The CDR3, as DNA: TGTGCCAGCAGCCTCGGGAAAAGCTCCTACAATGAGCAGTTCTTC. Translated, it gives CASSLGKSSYNEQFF.

About this clonotype: This may come from a read error, since a much larger clone is one base off. The chain employs TRBV11-2 and TRBJ2-5; D uncertain. Germline V lookup: CDR1 SGHAT, CDR2 FQNNGV. The CDR3 is 13 residues long. The CDR3 DNA is TGTGCCAGCAGCTTAGAAGTCCAAGAGACCCAGAACTTC. This sequence encodes CASSLEVQETQNF. Complete variable domain (other parts from reference TRBV11-2 and TRBJ2-5): EAGVAQSPRYKIIEKRQSVAFWCNPISGHATLYWYQQILGQGPKLLIQFQNNGVVDDSQLPKDRFSAERLKGVDSTLKIQPAKLEDSAVYLCASSLEVQETQNFGPGTRLLVL.

This clonotype was observed a handful of times. The rearrangement joins TRBV19 to TRBJ2-2; 8 positions match TRBD1. Per germline, CDR1 LNHDA and CDR2 SQIVND (reference sequence). The CDR3 sequence is 15 residues long. With 2 bases clipped from V and 3 bases from J, the junction kept 2 bases outside the gene matches. CDR3 sequence: CASSILDRDTGELFF. The CDR3 DNA reads as TGTGCCAGTAGTATATTGGACAGGGACACCGGGGAGCTGTTTTTT.

This clonotype was counted many times. V usage is TRBV7-2 and J usage is TRBJ2-7, with 9 bases fitting TRBD2. Germline V gene sequence: CDR1 SGHTA, CDR2 FQGNSA. This CDR3 contains 19 residues. Trimming took 2 bases from V and 0 from J; bases not matched to a gene: 14. Here the CDR3 DNA reads TGTGCCAGCAGCTTACCCGGACTAGCGTCTGAAAAAAGCTCCTACGAGCAGTACTTC. This sequence encodes CASSLPGLASEKSSYEQYF.

The chain employs TRBV15 and TRBJ2-4; D is unclear. V shed 5 bases and J shed 0 bases, with 14 bases lying between them. The CDR3 totals 16 residues. Germline V CDR1 and CDR2: LNHNV, YYDKDF (reference sequence). CDR3 region: CATSRGRNLAKNIQYF. Here the CDR3 DNA reads TGTGCCACCAGCCGCGGCAGAAATCTAGCCAAAAACATTCAGTACTTC.

This clonotype was recorded many times. CDR3 loop: CASSQETRRTNEKLFF. The CDR3 region has the DNA TGTGCCAGCAGCCAAGAGACTCGGAGAACTAATGAAAAACTGTTTTTT. V and J are TRBV3-1 and TRBJ1-4; no clear D. Deletions cut 0 bases from V and 1 base from J, with 9 bases between. This CDR3 is 16 amino acids long. Germline CDR1 reads LGHDT; CDR2 reads YNNKEL (reference sequence).